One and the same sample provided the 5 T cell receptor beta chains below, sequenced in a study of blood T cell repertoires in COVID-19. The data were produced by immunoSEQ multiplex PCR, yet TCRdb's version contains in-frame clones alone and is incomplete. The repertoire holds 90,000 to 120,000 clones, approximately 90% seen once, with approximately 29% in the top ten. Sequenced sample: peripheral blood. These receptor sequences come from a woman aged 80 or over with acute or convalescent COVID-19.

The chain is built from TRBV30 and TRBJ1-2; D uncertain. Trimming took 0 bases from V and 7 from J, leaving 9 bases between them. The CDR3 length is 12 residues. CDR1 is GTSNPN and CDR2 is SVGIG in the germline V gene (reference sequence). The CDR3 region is CAWSVSGFGYTF. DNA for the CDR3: TGTGCCTGGAGTGTATCCGGGTTTGGCTACACCTTC.

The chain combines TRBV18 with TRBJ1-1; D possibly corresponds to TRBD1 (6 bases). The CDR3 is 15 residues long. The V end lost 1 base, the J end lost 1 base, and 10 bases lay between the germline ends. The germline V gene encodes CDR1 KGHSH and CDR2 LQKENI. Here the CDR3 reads CASSPQGQPNTEAFF. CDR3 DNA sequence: TGTGCCAGCTCACCACAAGGACAGCCGAACACTGAAGCTTTCTTT.

CDR3 region: CASRGDRGAGEQFF. The CDR3 DNA follows: TGTGCCAGCAGAGGGGACAGGGGAGCAGGCGAGCAGTTCTTC. The chain joins TRBV2 to TRBJ2-1, with TRBD1 matching over 10 bases. Germline V CDR1 and CDR2: SNHLY, FYNNEI. V lost 6 bases and J lost 10; bases outside the gene matches: 9. The CDR3 totals 14 residues. Full variable domain (missing parts from reference TRBV2 and TRBJ2-1): EPEVTQTPSHQVTQMGQEVILRCVPISNHLYFYWYRQILGQKVEFLVSFYNNEISEKSEIFDDQFSVERPDGSNFTLKIRSTKLEDSAMYFCASRGDRGAGEQFFGPGTRLTVL.

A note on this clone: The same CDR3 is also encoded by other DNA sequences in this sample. CDR3 amino acids: CASRDSFYEQYF. CDR3 nucleotide sequence: TGTGCCAGCAGAGACAGCTTCTACGAGCAGTACTTC. The V call is TRBV2, the J call TRBJ2-7; D might be TRBD1 (5 bases). V lost 6 bases and J lost 3, with 9 bases in between. This CDR3 region has 12 residues. Per germline, CDR1 SNHLY and CDR2 FYNNEI.

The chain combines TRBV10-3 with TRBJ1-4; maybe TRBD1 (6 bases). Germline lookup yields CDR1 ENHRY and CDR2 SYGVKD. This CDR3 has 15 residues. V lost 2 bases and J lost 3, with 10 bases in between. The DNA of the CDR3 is TGTGCCATCAGTGAGGGGCAGGGGTCTAATGAAAAACTGTTTTTT. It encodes CAISEGQGSNEKLFF.